Below are 8 T cell receptor beta chains sequenced from a single sample in a study of blood T cell repertoires in COVID-19. Profiling relied on immunoSEQ multiplex PCR, and the TCRdb table lists in-frame clones only, not all of them. The sample yields over 130,000 clones, around 81% seen once. The sample was peripheral blood. The receptors originated from a human donor in a cohort sampled during active COVID-19.

This clone was picked up one time. The gene calls are TRBV7-9 and TRBJ2-7; D is possibly TRBD2 (5 bases). The CDR3 contains 12 residues. Trimming stripped 4 bases from V and 6 bases from J, with 10 bases between. CDR1 is SEHNR, CDR2 FQNEAQ, per germline (reference sequence). The CDR3 reads CASSSRVAEQYF. CDR3 coding DNA: TGTGCCAGCAGCTCGAGGGTGGCCGAGCAGTACTTC.

The chain employs TRBV5-4 and TRBJ2-5, with D possibly being TRBD2 (5 bases). CDR1 is SGHNT, CDR2 YYREEE, per germline (reference sequence). The CDR3 contains 14 residues. V lost 3 bases, J lost 2 bases, and 11 bases lay in between. The CDR3 loop reads CASSSPGKQETQYF. The CDR3 nucleotides are TGTGCCAGCAGCTCCCCGGGGAAACAAGAGACCCAGTACTTC.

The rearrangement links TRBV7-2 to TRBJ2-2; weak D call: TRBD2 (5 bases). CDR1 SGHTA and CDR2 FQGNSA come from the germline V gene. This CDR3 has 13 amino acids. V shed 3 bases and J shed 7 bases, with 9 bases lying between them. CDR3 region: CASSFRGIGELFF. The CDR3 nucleotides read TGTGCCAGCAGCTTCCGGGGTATCGGGGAGCTGTTTTTT.

J is TRBJ1-1 and V is TRBV24-1; D possibly corresponds to TRBD1 (6 bases). V lost 5 bases and J 1 base, leaving 19 bases between the germline ends. The germline CDR1 and CDR2 sequences are KGHDR and SFDVKD. CDR3 length equals 17 residues. CDR3 nucleotide sequence: TGTGCCACCAGTGTCTGTGGTACAGGGTTGGGGAACACTGAAGCTTTCTTT. Translating it yields CATSVCGTGLGNTEAFF.

The rearrangement links TRBV6-5 to TRBJ1-1; D possibly corresponds to TRBD1 (6 bases). CDR1 is MNHEY and CDR2 is SVGAGI in the germline V gene. This CDR3 has 15 amino acids. With 7 bases removed from V and 5 bases from J, the gap between germline ends came to 20 bases. The chain's CDR3 is CASTQNRALVTEAFF. For the CDR3, the DNA is TGTGCCAGCACCCAAAACAGGGCCCTTGTAACTGAAGCTTTCTTT.

J is TRBJ1-1 and V is TRBV19; no firm D call. V lost 5 bases, J lost 2 bases, and 18 bases lay in between. The CDR3 loop spans 16 amino acids. Germline V gives CDR1 LNHDA, CDR2 SQIVND (reference sequence). Written as DNA, the CDR3 is TGTGCCAGTAGTCCTTGGGCGATGTCCGAAAACACTGAAGCTTTCTTT. Translated: CASSPWAMSENTEAFF.

CDR3 in amino acids: CATRTTGYGNQPQHF. The CDR3 coding sequence is TGTGCCACCAGGACTACAGGGTACGGCAATCAGCCCCAGCATTTT. The chain couples TRBV15 to TRBJ1-5, with D possibly TRBD1 on 6 matching bases. Trimming removed 6 bases at V and 2 bases at J, with 14 bases between. Germline V CDR1 and CDR2: LNHNV, YYDKDF (reference sequence). The CDR3 totals 15 residues. Complete variable domain (other parts from reference TRBV15 and TRBJ1-5): DAMVIQNPRYQVTQFGKPVTLSCSQTLNHNVMYWYQQKSSQAPKLLFHYYDKDFNNEADTPDNFQSRRPNTSFCFLDIRSPGLGDTAMYLCATRTTGYGNQPQHFGDGTRLSIL.

The chain uses TRBV7-2 and TRBJ1-1; possibly TRBD1 for D (5 bases). The CDR3 is 14 residues long. The germline V and J ends were trimmed by 2 bases and 3 bases, with 10 bases remaining between them. The germline CDR1 and CDR2 sequences are SGHTA and FQGNSA. The CDR3 nucleotides are TGTGCCAGCAGCTTACTACCAGGGTACACTGAAGCTTTCTTT. Its translation is CASSLLPGYTEAFF.